The subject of this entry is one TCR beta chain. These data originate in a study of T cells after yellow fever vaccination. Looking at the study overall: In the case of low-cell-number fractions, SMART-Seq v4 Ultra Low Input was used for preparation.

A single record per CDR3 protein comes from TCRdb applying MiXCR to the 5' RACE reads. This sample has some 320,000 distinct CDR3 sequences, with approximately 4.5% found just once. The V and J ends lost 4 bases and 3 bases respectively, with 13 bases between them. The CDR3 contains 15 residues. CDR1 and CDR2 (germline): MGHRA, YSYEKL. The clonotype comes from a man aged 18 to 30 who received the YFV17D yellow fever vaccine. The material was PBMCs, obtained 15 days after the yellow fever booster vaccination. The genes are TRBV4-1 and TRBJ1-5; a possible D gene is TRBD1 (6 bases). The CDR3 reads CASSPRGEVNQPQHF. As DNA, the CDR3 is TGCGCCAGCAGCCCCAGGGGAGAGGTCAATCAGCCCCAGCATTTT.